A single sample gave rise to the 19 T cell receptor beta chains below, sequenced in a study of blood T cell repertoires in COVID-19. The data were produced by immunoSEQ multiplex PCR, yet TCRdb's version contains in-frame clones alone and is incomplete. Seen here are more than 200,000 clones, more than 85% observed once, and the top ten hold roughly 4%. The sample was PBMCs or T cells enriched from blood (not recorded which). The source is a woman in her twenties or thirties who had recovered from COVID-19.

This chain connects TRBV19 to TRBJ1-1; no firm D call. The length of the CDR3 is 11 residues. V was clipped by 6 bases and J by 3 bases, with 5 bases between them. Looked up from germline, CDR1 is LNHDA and CDR2 is SQIVND (reference sequence). CDR3 residues: CASSGDTEAFF. DNA of the CDR3: TGTGCCAGTAGCGGGGACACTGAAGCTTTCTTT.

The table lists this clone with a few counts. The gene calls are TRBV30 and TRBJ1-3, with a tentative D call TRBD1 (5 bases). Trimming removed 5 bases at V and 4 bases at J, with 15 bases between. The germline V gene encodes CDR1 GTSNPN and CDR2 SVGIG (reference sequence). This CDR3 is built from 14 residues. The DNA of the CDR3 is TGTGCCTGGCATCCGGGACTGAGGGGAAACACCATATATTTT. This codes for CAWHPGLRGNTIYF.

The chain carries TRBV7-3 and TRBJ1-4, with D possibly matching TRBD1 (5 bases). Between the trimmed V and J ends, which lost 6 bases and 7 bases, there was a span of 18 bases. Looked up from germline, CDR1 is SGHTA and CDR2 is FQGTGA. The CDR3 has 15 residues. The CDR3 DNA reads as TGTGCCAGCAGTACCAGCGGGGCGCGTGGTGAAAAACTGTTTTTT. It codes for CASSTSGARGEKLFF.

The rearrangement joins TRBV11-1 to TRBJ2-7; 11 bases agree with TRBD1. This CDR3 has 14 amino acids. Trimming removed 5 bases from V and 9 bases from J; junction bases left unmatched: 9. CDR1 and CDR2 (germline): SGHAT, FQDESV (reference sequence). The CDR3 is CASSQTGTGGRQYF. DNA of the CDR3: TGTGCCAGCAGCCAGACCGGGACAGGGGGGAGGCAGTACTTC.

This clone came up once. The genes are TRBV19 and TRBJ1-1, with unresolved D. Germline-derived CDR1 and CDR2 are LNHDA and SQIVND (reference sequence). The CDR3 runs to 14 residues. V lost 4 bases and J lost 3, with 12 bases in between. The CDR3 sequence is CASSNARRDTEAFF. The DNA of the CDR3 is TGTGCCAGTAGTAACGCCCGGAGGGACACTGAAGCTTTCTTT.

The J gene is TRBJ2-5, the V gene TRBV4-3, with D hard to call. The CDR3 length is 12 residues. With 0 bases removed from V and 4 bases from J, the gap between germline ends came to 3 bases. Germline CDR1 and CDR2: LGHNA and YSLEER. The CDR3 coding sequence is TGCGCCAGCAGCCAAGATCTAGAGACCCAGTACTTC. Its translation: CASSQDLETQYF.

The V call is TRBV18, the J call TRBJ1-5; D gene unclear. V lost 0 bases and J lost 5, with 8 bases in between. Germline V gene data show CDR1 as KGHSH and CDR2 as LQKENI. The CDR3 is made up of 14 amino acids. CDR3 sequence reads: CASSPPSVDQPQHF. The CDR3 region has the DNA TGTGCCAGCTCACCACCTTCTGTTGATCAGCCCCAGCATTTT. Full variable domain (rest looked up from reference TRBV18 and TRBJ1-5): NAGVMQNPRHLVRRRGQEARLRCSPMKGHSHVYWYRQLPEEGLKFMVYLQKENIIDESGMPKERFSAEFPKEGPSILRIQQVVRGDSAAYFCASSPPSVDQPQHFGDGTRLSIL.

V and J are TRBV4-3 and TRBJ2-1; D unclear. Germline CDR1 LGHNA, CDR2 YSLEER. The CDR3 covers 13 residues. The V gene lost 3 bases and the J gene lost 12 bases, with 15 bases spanning the gap. CDR3 in DNA: TGCGCCAGCAGCCACTTTGATCAGGCCGGGCAGTTCTTC. Translation gives CASSHFDQAGQFF.

This clone has only a few counts. The chain is built from TRBV28 and TRBJ1-6; D is undetermined. Trimming took 3 bases from V and 6 from J, leaving 12 bases between them. CDR3 length: 15 residues. Germline-derived CDR1 and CDR2 are MDHEN and SYDVKM. The CDR3 DNA is TGTGCCAGCAGTTTGGGCAGCCTCACTAATTCACCCCTCCACTTT. This encodes CASSLGSLTNSPLHF.

The chain links TRBV7-2 to TRBJ2-1, with 10 bases identical to TRBD2. The CDR3 totals 15 residues. Trimming took 6 bases from V and 8 from J; bases not matched to a gene: 10. Looked up from germline, CDR1 is SGHTA and CDR2 is FQGNSA. CDR3 bases: TGTGCCAGCAGACTGTCTAGCGGGAGAACCGATGAGCAGTTCTTC. Its protein product is CASRLSSGRTDEQFF.

The chain couples TRBV7-9 to TRBJ2-7; 7 nucleotides agree with TRBD2. This CDR3 is 14 amino acids long. The trim removed 4 bases at V and 0 bases at J, leaving 3 bases unmatched. Germline V CDR1 and CDR2: SEHNR, FQNEAQ (reference sequence). Here the CDR3 DNA reads TGTGCCAGCAGCTCCGGGGGGAACTCCTACGAGCAGTACTTC. Translation: CASSSGGNSYEQYF.

CDR3 DNA sequence: TGTGCCAGTAGTATCGACAGGGAGGATGGCTACACCTTC. Translating it yields CASSIDREDGYTF. This chain connects TRBV19 to TRBJ1-2, with 7 positions matching TRBD1. The CDR3 is 13 residues long. Germline lookup yields CDR1 LNHDA and CDR2 SQIVND (reference sequence). V dropped 3 bases and J dropped 6; count of bases not matched to a gene: 4.

V gene TRBV28 combines with J gene TRBJ1-4; weak D call: TRBD1 (6 bases). Germline values: CDR1 MDHEN, CDR2 SYDVKM. V gave up 5 bases and J gave up 3 bases, with 10 bases separating them. This CDR3 has 14 amino acids. CDR3 sequence reads: CASSLQGSNEKLFF. The CDR3 DNA follows: TGTGCCAGCAGTCTACAGGGTTCTAATGAAAAACTGTTTTTT.

V and J are TRBV7-2 and TRBJ2-1; 9 positions agree with TRBD2. There are 15 residues in the CDR3. The germline gives CDR1 SGHTA, CDR2 FQGNSA. The trim removed 6 bases at V and 4 bases at J, leaving 7 bases unmatched. CDR3 nucleotides: TGTGCCAGCAGTAGCGGGAGAGGTATATACAATGAGCAGTTCTTC. Encoded protein: CASSSGRGIYNEQFF.

The rearrangement links TRBV9 to TRBJ1-4, with TRBD1 matching 7 bases. The J segment lost 6 bases and the V segment lost 3 bases, leaving 2 bases of the junction unmatched. The CDR3 has 13 residues. Germline-derived CDR1 and CDR2 are SGDLS and YYNGEE. The CDR3 sequence is CASSADRDEKLFF. CDR3 coding DNA: TGTGCCAGCAGCGCTGACAGGGATGAAAAACTGTTTTTT.

This clone was counted a single time. V usage is TRBV2 and J usage is TRBJ1-2, with 8 positions matching TRBD1. In germline, CDR1 is SNHLY, CDR2 FYNNEI. V shed 6 bases and J 8 bases; nucleotides not matched to a gene: 8. The CDR3 sequence is 13 residues long. The CDR3 sequence: CASSAHRGEGYTF. DNA for the CDR3: TGTGCCAGCAGCGCTCACAGGGGGGAGGGCTACACCTTC.

The J gene is TRBJ2-3, the V gene TRBV19, with 9 nucleotides matching TRBD2. The CDR3 length is 16 residues. Looked up from germline, CDR1 is LNHDA and CDR2 is SQIVND (reference sequence). V dropped 3 bases and J dropped 6; count of bases not matched to a gene: 10. The CDR3 coding sequence is TGTGCCAGTAGTATTTCCCATAGCGGGAGTGTGGATACGCAGTATTTT. This codes for CASSISHSGSVDTQYF.

The rearrangement joins TRBV7-9 to TRBJ1-5; 7 nucleotides align to TRBD1. CDR1 and CDR2 from the germline V gene are SEHNR and FQNEAQ (reference sequence). CDR3 size: 17 residues. Unmatched junction bases numbered 14, after V lost 5 bases and J lost 4 bases. CDR3 amino acids: CASSLNRGEAINQPQHF. The CDR3 nucleotides read TGTGCCAGCAGCCTGAACAGGGGCGAAGCCATAAATCAGCCCCAGCATTTT.

This clone was counted a single time. The chain is built from TRBV11-3 and TRBJ2-5, with 9 bases that match TRBD2. This CDR3 has 13 amino acids. V gave up 5 bases and J gave up 5 bases; unmatched junction bases: 3. Germline values: CDR1 SGHNT, CDR2 YENEEA. CDR3 residues: CASSPSGMETQYF. The CDR3 region has the DNA TGTGCCAGCAGCCCTAGCGGGATGGAGACCCAGTACTTC. The full variable domain, completed using reference TRBV11-3 and TRBJ2-5, is EAGVVQSPRYKIIEKKQPVAFWCNPISGHNTLYWYLQNLGQGPELLIRYENEEAVDDSQLPKDRFSAERLKGVDSTLKIQPAELGDSAVYLCASSPSGMETQYFGPGTRLLVL.